This paragraph reports one TCR beta chain. Its specificity is unknown. Method: immunoSEQ multiplex PCR; TCRdb's copy keeps in-frame clones and lacks some. The table records approximately 81,000 clones, more than 85% of them present only once. Recipients received nonmyeloablative bone marrow transplants from related graft donors, with transient mixed chimerism. Thawed PBMCs were FACS-sorted into unstimulated CD4+CD25+CD127- regulatory T cells, CD4+CD25- non-regulatory cells, CD4 and CD8 cells. This entry is derived from a study of Tregs in tolerant kidney transplant recipients. Whole-study findings and limits: In tolerant patients, donor-specific Tregs outgrew total Tregs, suggesting antigen-driven expansion.

The receptor was derived from a human patient who received a combined kidney and bone marrow transplant. Some of the T cells might come from the graft donor. Sequences were derived from CD4+ T cells from blood (PBMCs), sampled 24 months after the transplant.

Here the CDR3 reads CASSLARPGLQETQYF. Here the CDR3 DNA reads TGTGCCAGCAGCTTAGCGCGGCCAGGGCTACAAGAGACCCAGTACTTC. J is TRBJ2-5 and V is TRBV7-8; D is possibly TRBD1 (5 bases). Germline CDR1 SGHVS, CDR2 FQNEAQ. This CDR3 is 16 amino acids long. The V end lost 0 bases, the J end lost 2 bases, and 13 bases lay between the germline ends.